This entry is about one T cell receptor beta chain. Its specificity is not known. The data were obtained in a study of cytomegalovirus exposure and HLA in healthy donors. Across the whole study: The same platform was used for the 110 or so validation repertoires and the roughly 720 first-cohort repertoires, a later analysis reported. Overall study findings and caveats: TCR beta chains numbering 164 were designated cytomegalovirus-associated.

The protocol was immunoSEQ multiplex PCR, while the TCRdb copy is restricted to in-frame clones and leaves out a portion. The sample holds some 330,000 clones, roughly 88% seen once. This CDR3 contains 15 residues. Trimming cost V 5 bases and J 7 bases; bases outside gene matches: 2. Germline V lookup: CDR1 SGHTA, CDR2 FQGNSA. The TCR was taken from a woman in her late teens or twenties in good health and CMV-seronegative. Input material: PBMCs. The V call is TRBV7-2, the J call TRBJ2-1; 16 nucleotides align to TRBD2. The CDR3 nucleotides read TGTGCCAGCAGCGCGGGACTAGCGGGAGGGAATGAGCAGTTCTTC. Its protein product is CASSAGLAGGNEQFF.